Each of the 12 T cell receptor beta chains below was sequenced from the same sample in a study of shared clonotypes between healthy human individuals. This table comes from immunoSEQ multiplex PCR, and its TCRdb copy is limited to in-frame clones, with some not included. The data contain nearly 1 million clones, around three quarters of them singletons. The specimen was memory CD4+ T cells sorted from blood. This sample's subset: CD45RA-negative fraction. All receptors come from a man aged 18 to 29 in good health.

This chain uses TRBV25-1 with TRBJ1-2; 11 bases map to TRBD1. This CDR3 is 14 amino acids long. Germline V gene sequence: CDR1 MGHDK, CDR2 SYGVNS. V lost 6 bases and J lost 7; bases outside the gene matches: 7. CDR3 bases: TGTGCCAGCAGGGGACAGGGGGAGGTAGGTGGCTACACCTTC. Its translation: CASRGQGEVGGYTF.

This clone was counted ten times or more. This chain joins TRBV19 and TRBJ2-2, with 8 bases matching TRBD2. Germline values: CDR1 LNHDA, CDR2 SQIVND (reference sequence). The CDR3 runs 17 residues. V shed 4 bases, J shed 1 base, and the junction held 8 bases outside the gene matches. As DNA, the CDR3 is TGTGCCAGTAGTAGATCAAGAGGGACTAGGAACACCGGGGAGCTGTTTTTT. It specifies CASSRSRGTRNTGELFF.

The chain employs TRBV5-6 and TRBJ2-3, with TRBD1 matching over 8 bases. This CDR3 region has 15 residues. Unmatched junction bases numbered 7, after V lost 1 base and J lost 6 bases. In germline, CDR1 is SGHDT, CDR2 YYEEEE. The CDR3 DNA sequence: TGTGCCAGCAGCTTGCCCGGGACAGGTCTTGATACGCAGTATTTT. Translated, it gives CASSLPGTGLDTQYF. The full variable domain, its missing parts supplied by reference TRBV5-6 and TRBJ2-3, is DAGVTQSPTHLIKTRGQQVTLRCSPKSGHDTVSWYQQALGQGPQFIFQYYEEEERQRGNFPDRFSGHQFPNYSSELNVNALLLGDSALYLCASSLPGTGLDTQYFGPGTRLTVL.

The chain joins TRBV5-8 to TRBJ1-5, with 9 bases fitting TRBD1. With 4 bases clipped from V and 2 bases from J, the junction kept 7 bases outside the gene matches. The CDR3 extends over 16 amino acids. Germline values: CDR1 SGHTS, CDR2 YDEGEE. DNA for the CDR3: TGTGCCAGCAGCAAATGGAGGACAGGGGGCAATCAGCCCCAGCATTTT. Protein: CASSKWRTGGNQPQHF.

The chain uses TRBV19 and TRBJ1-5; TRBD1 might be the D (5 bases). Trimming took off 5 bases at V and 2 bases at J, with 16 bases between the two ends. This CDR3 comprises 16 residues. Germline V gives CDR1 LNHDA, CDR2 SQIVND (reference sequence). CDR3 nucleotide sequence: TGTGCCAGTAGTCGCTCGGGGGGGACCGGCAATCAGCCCCAGCATTTT. It encodes CASSRSGGTGNQPQHF. The full variable domain, completed using reference TRBV19 and TRBJ1-5, is DGGITQSPKYLFRKEGQNVTLSCEQNLNHDAMYWYRQDPGQGLRLIYYSQIVNDFQKGDIAEGYSVSREKKESFPLTVTSAQKNPTAFYLCASSRSGGTGNQPQHFGDGTRLSIL.

This clone was found many times. The CDR3 DNA follows: TGTGCCAGCAGCTTAGGAGTAATTGGGTCCCCCACCTACGAGCAGTACTTC. Protein sequence: CASSLGVIGSPTYEQYF. V is TRBV11-1 and J is TRBJ2-7; D is undetermined. The CDR3 loop spans 17 amino acids. The V and J ends lost 1 base and 2 bases respectively, with 18 bases between them. CDR1 SGHAT and CDR2 FQDESV come from the germline V gene (reference sequence). Using reference TRBV11-1 and TRBJ2-7 for the parts outside the CDR3, the full variable domain is EAEVAQSPRYKITEKSQAVAFWCDPISGHATLYWYRQILGQGPELLVQFQDESVVDDSQLPKDRFSAERLKGVDSTLKIQPAELGDSAMYLCASSLGVIGSPTYEQYFGPGTRLTVT.

With regard to this clone: The same CDR3 arises from other DNA sequences in this sample as well. The chain uses TRBV28 and TRBJ2-7, with a weak D call TRBD2 (6 bases). Germline V gives CDR1 MDHEN, CDR2 SYDVKM. The ends were cut back, 9 bases at V and 2 bases at J, with 20 bases in the middle. This CDR3 is built from 15 residues. The CDR3 DNA reads as TGTGCCAGTAGTCCCCGCGGGGCGGGCACCTACGAGCAGTACTTC. Encoded protein: CASSPRGAGTYEQYF.

CDR3 DNA: TGTGCCAGCAGTCTGCTACAGGGGAAGGGGAACACTGAAGCTTTCTTT. Amino acid sequence: CASSLLQGKGNTEAFF. The gene calls are TRBV28 and TRBJ1-1; 7 bases are a match to TRBD1. Trimming removed 5 bases from V and 1 base from J; junction bases left unmatched: 10. The CDR3 covers 16 residues. CDR1 is MDHEN, CDR2 SYDVKM, per germline.

The CDR3 bases are TGTGCCAGCAGGGTGGGACACCTGGGGACTGAAGCTTTCTTT. This translates into CASRVGHLGTEAFF. The gene calls are TRBV11-2 and TRBJ1-1; tentative D call: TRBD1 (6 bases). Germline V lookup: CDR1 SGHAT, CDR2 FQNNGV. The V end was cut by 6 bases, the J end by 5 bases, with 16 bases between. CDR3 length equals 14 residues.

The J gene is TRBJ2-2, the V gene TRBV4-2; TRBD2 aligns across 11 bases. The CDR3 spans 18 residues. CDR1 is LGHNA and CDR2 is YNFKEQ in the germline V gene. Trimming removed 0 bases from V and 1 base from J; junction bases left unmatched: 4. CDR3 region: CASSQDRGTSGNTGELFF. The CDR3 DNA sequence: TGTGCCAGCAGCCAAGATCGGGGGACTAGCGGGAACACCGGGGAGCTGTTTTTT.

The chain combines TRBV25-1 with TRBJ2-1; TRBD1 matches 7 bases. V gave up 3 bases and J gave up 8 bases; unmatched junction bases: 4. This CDR3 region has 13 residues. CDR1 MGHDK and CDR2 SYGVNS come from the germline V gene. DNA of the CDR3: TGTGCCAGCAGTGAGGACAGGATGTATGAGCAGTTCTTC. Protein product: CASSEDRMYEQFF.

Turning to this clone: Different DNA sequences within this sample yield the same CDR3. V gene TRBV10-1 combines with J gene TRBJ2-7; D is perhaps TRBD1 (6 bases). Deletions cut 3 bases from V and 3 bases from J, with 9 bases between. CDR1 WNHNN and CDR2 SYGVQD come from the germline V gene (reference sequence). CDR3 length: 13 residues. CDR3 bases: TGCGCCAGCAGTGAAGGGGGTAGCTACGAGCAGTACTTC. This encodes CASSEGGSYEQYF.